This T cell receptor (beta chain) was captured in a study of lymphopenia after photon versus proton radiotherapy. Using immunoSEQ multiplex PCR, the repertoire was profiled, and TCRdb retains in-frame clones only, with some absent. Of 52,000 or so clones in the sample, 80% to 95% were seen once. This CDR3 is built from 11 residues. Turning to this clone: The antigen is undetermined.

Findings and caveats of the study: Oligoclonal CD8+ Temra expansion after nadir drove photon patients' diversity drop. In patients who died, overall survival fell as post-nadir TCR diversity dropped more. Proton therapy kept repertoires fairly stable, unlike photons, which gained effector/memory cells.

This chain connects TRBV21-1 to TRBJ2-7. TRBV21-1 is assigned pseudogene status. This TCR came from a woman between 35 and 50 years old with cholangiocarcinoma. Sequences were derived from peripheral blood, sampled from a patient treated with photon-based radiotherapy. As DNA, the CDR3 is TGTGCCACCGCATCCAACTACGAGCAGTACTTC. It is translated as CATASNYEQYF.